Each of the 11 T cell receptor beta chains below was sequenced from the same sample in a study of cytomegalovirus exposure and HLA in healthy donors. 13 Jbeta primers and 60 Vbeta primers were used for the PCR. Repertoires were generated with immunoSEQ multiplex PCR, while TCRdb's copy carries only in-frame clones and drops some. The sample records approximately 180,000 clones, around 78% being singletons. What was sequenced was PBMCs. All receptors come from a woman aged 45-60 years in good health and CMV-seropositive.

The J gene is TRBJ2-7, the V gene TRBV7-2; D remains ambiguous. The CDR3 is 14 residues long. CDR1 and CDR2 (germline): SGHTA, FQGNSA. Trimming stripped 5 bases from V and 1 base from J, with 12 bases between. The CDR3 sequence is CASSPGGLSYEQYF. The CDR3 DNA reads as TGTGCCAGCAGCCCAGGTGGGCTGTCCTACGAGCAGTACTTC. The complete variable domain, with remaining parts taken from reference TRBV7-2 and TRBJ2-7, reads GAGVSQSPSNKVTEKGKDVELRCDPISGHTALYWYRQSLGQGLEFLIYFQGNSAPDKSGLPSDRFSAERTGGSVSTLTIQRTQQEDSAVYLCASSPGGLSYEQYFGPGTRLTVT.

J is TRBJ2-3 and V is TRBV7-9; perhaps TRBD2 as D (6 bases). The CDR3 length is 15 residues. The germline V gene has CDR1 SEHNR and CDR2 FQNEAQ (reference sequence). Trimming left V 4 bases short and J 2 bases short, with 13 bases between. The CDR3 DNA sequence: TGTGCCAGCAGCTCAGAGGCGGGGTACACAGATACGCAGTATTTT. Translating gives CASSSEAGYTDTQYF. Looking up the rest from reference TRBV7-9 and TRBJ2-3 gives the full variable domain: DTGVSQNPRHKITKRGQNVTFRCDPISEHNRLYWYRQTLGQGPEFLTYFQNEAQLEKSRLLSDRFSAERPKGSFSTLEIQRTEQGDSAMYLCASSSEAGYTDTQYFGPGTRLTVL.

This chain joins TRBV6-1 and TRBJ2-3; D is perhaps TRBD2 (7 bases). The CDR3 is 16 residues long. The germline V gene encodes CDR1 MNHNS and CDR2 SASEGT. V lost 2 bases to trimming and J lost 5 bases, with 17 bases between them. In nucleotides, the CDR3 is TGTGCCAGCAGTGAACCCCGGGGGGCGGGGGAAGATACGCAGTATTTT. Protein sequence: CASSEPRGAGEDTQYF.

This chain connects TRBV6-5 to TRBJ2-2, with D perhaps TRBD2 (6 bases). The V gene's germline CDR1 is MNHEY and CDR2 SVGAGI. Trimming took off 6 bases at V and 1 base at J, with 9 bases between the two ends. The CDR3 is 14 amino acids. CDR3 in DNA: TGTGCCAGCAGGAAGGGAGGGAACACCGGGGAGCTGTTTTTT. It translates to CASRKGGNTGELFF.

V usage is TRBV10-3 and J usage is TRBJ2-7, with D possibly matching TRBD1 (7 bases). The CDR3 sequence is 19 residues long. With 4 bases removed from V and 1 base from J, the gap between germline ends came to 26 bases. Per the germline V gene, CDR1 is ENHRY and CDR2 is SYGVKD. The chain's CDR3 is CAISGGVRTGPGPSYEQYF. The CDR3 nucleotides read TGTGCCATCAGTGGGGGGGTAAGGACAGGACCCGGTCCATCCTACGAGCAGTACTTC.

This clone was counted between two and nine times. The chain uses TRBV27 and TRBJ2-3; tentative D call: TRBD2 (6 bases). The CDR3 loop spans 14 amino acids. CDR1 is MNHEY and CDR2 is SMNVEV in the germline V gene (reference sequence). V lost 2 bases, J lost 1 base, and 7 bases lay in between. This CDR3 reads CASSLRERTDTQYF. In nucleotides, the CDR3 is TGTGCCAGCAGTTTACGGGAGCGCACAGATACGCAGTATTTT.

The CDR3 nucleotides read TGCGCCAGCAGCCCCACCGGGATGGATACGCAGTATTTT. This translates into CASSPTGMDTQYF. V and J are TRBV4-1 and TRBJ2-3; possibly TRBD2 for D (5 bases). This CDR3 is 13 amino acids long. V lost 4 bases, J lost 6 bases, and 11 bases lay in between. Looked up from germline, CDR1 is MGHRA and CDR2 is YSYEKL.

For this clone: This sample includes further DNA sequences coding for the same CDR3. V is TRBV5-1 and J is TRBJ1-1; possibly TRBD1 for D (5 bases). Trimming shortened V by 4 bases and J by 2 bases, and 12 bases separated the two germline ends. The length of the CDR3 is 14 residues. CDR1 and CDR2 (germline): SGHRS, YFSETQ. CDR3 nucleotide sequence: TGCGCCAGCAGCAACGGACAACCAAACACTGAAGCTTTCTTT. Protein sequence: CASSNGQPNTEAFF.

The rearrangement uses TRBV7-9 and TRBJ1-1, with D unclear. Trimming pared 4 bases from V and 2 bases from J, leaving 14 bases between. The CDR3 has 15 residues. Germline CDR1 is SEHNR and CDR2 is FQNEAQ (reference sequence). CDR3 sequence reads: CASSSHLSGNTEAFF. CDR3 sequence (DNA): TGTGCCAGCAGCTCTCACTTAAGTGGTAACACTGAAGCTTTCTTT.

The genes are TRBV6-6 and TRBJ1-6; the match to TRBD1 covers 8 bases. Germline V gene sequence: CDR1 MNHNY, CDR2 SVGAGI (reference sequence). The CDR3 is 15 residues long. The junction had 5 bases not matched to a gene; V was cut back by 2 bases and J by 8 bases. CDR3: CASSYTDRGHSPLHF. The DNA of the CDR3 is TGTGCCAGCAGTTACACTGACAGGGGCCATTCACCCCTCCACTTT.

This clone was seen only a few times. The chain uses TRBV5-1 and TRBJ2-5; 10 nucleotides align to TRBD2. CDR3 length equals 15 residues. Trimming cost V 2 bases and J 5 bases; bases outside gene matches: 6. Germline lookup yields CDR1 SGHRS and CDR2 YFSETQ. The CDR3 loop reads CASSFSGGAPETQYF. The DNA for the CDR3 is TGCGCCAGCAGCTTCAGCGGGGGGGCCCCGGAGACCCAGTACTTC.